These 30 T cell receptor beta chains were sequenced from one sample in a study of T cell responses to AZD1222 COVID-19 vaccine. Sequenced by immunoSEQ multiplex PCR; TCRdb stores in-frame clones only, minus some. The sample yields around 130,000 clones, roughly 90% seen once. The material was peripheral blood, obtained 28 days after the second AZD1222 dose. The receptors come from an adult who received the AZD1222 COVID-19 vaccine.

The chain has TRBV3-1 (or the pseudogene TRBV3-2) and TRBJ1-4; 9 bases map to TRBD1. CDR1 LGHDT and CDR2 YNNKEL come from the germline V gene (reference sequence). The CDR3 contains 16 residues. With V trimmed by 4 bases and J by 0 bases, 3 bases remained unmatched. CDR3 sequence: CASSPRQGATNEKLFF. The CDR3, as DNA: TGTGCCAGCAGCCCGCGACAGGGGGCAACTAATGAAAAACTGTTTTTT.

The J gene is TRBJ2-2, the V gene TRBV27, with a possible D match to TRBD1 (6 bases). Germline CDR1 is MNHEY and CDR2 is SMNVEV (reference sequence). CDR3 size: 16 residues. Trimming removed 4 bases from V and 4 bases from J, with 16 bases in between. CDR3 bases: TGTGCCAGCAGTTCACAGGGTTGGCAGGGCACCGGGGAGCTGTTTTTT. It is translated as CASSSQGWQGTGELFF.

This clone was recorded once. The rearrangement links TRBV5-5 to TRBJ1-1; D is perhaps TRBD1 (6 bases). Trimming stripped 2 bases from V and 1 base from J, with 9 bases between. Germline V CDR1 and CDR2: SGHKS, YYEKEE (reference sequence). CDR3 length: 14 residues. The CDR3 bases are TGTGCCAGCAGCTTCTCGGACAGGAACACTGAAGCTTTCTTT. It specifies CASSFSDRNTEAFF.

The V call is TRBV19, the J call TRBJ2-6; D call uncertain. V lost 9 bases, J lost 1 base, and 7 bases lay in between. Germline CDR1 is LNHDA and CDR2 is SQIVND (reference sequence). This CDR3 is built from 13 residues. The CDR3 nucleotides are TGTGCCAGCCTACAGTCTGGGGCCAACGTCCTGACTTTC. This sequence encodes CASLQSGANVLTF.

The genes are TRBV6-2 or TRBV6-3 and TRBJ1-6; 7 bases are a match to TRBD1. This CDR3 is built from 16 residues. Germline CDR1 MNHEY, CDR2 SVGEGT. Trimming took 6 bases from V and 0 from J; bases not matched to a gene: 5. This CDR3 reads CASSRDRSSYNSPLHF. The CDR3 region has the DNA TGTGCCAGCAGCAGGGACAGATCCTCCTATAATTCACCCCTCCACTTT.

The gene calls are TRBV5-1 and TRBJ1-1, with 7 bases fitting TRBD1. Germline-derived CDR1 and CDR2 are SGHRS and YFSETQ. The CDR3 spans 15 residues. Trimming removed 0 bases from V and 3 bases from J; junction bases left unmatched: 5. Here the CDR3 reads CASSLAQGGYTEAFF. CDR3 coding DNA: TGCGCCAGCAGCTTGGCCCAGGGGGGGTACACTGAAGCTTTCTTT.

The rearrangement joins TRBV15 to TRBJ1-2, with 10 bases matching TRBD1. The germline CDR1 and CDR2 sequences are LNHNV and YYDKDF (reference sequence). Trimming at V came to 2 bases and at J to 4 bases, leaving 7 bases not matched to a gene. The CDR3 runs 16 residues. CDR3 in DNA: TGTGCCACCAGCAGACCTGACAGGGGGCAAGGCTATGGCTACACCTTC. Its translation: CATSRPDRGQGYGYTF.

The rearrangement uses TRBV19 and TRBJ2-2, with 9 bases matching TRBD1. In germline, CDR1 is LNHDA, CDR2 SQIVND (reference sequence). CDR3 length: 16 amino acids. V trimming: 4 bases; J trimming: 3 bases; junction bases outside the gene matches: 6. Here the CDR3 reads CASSTAGTGYTGELFF. The CDR3 bases are TGTGCCAGTAGTACCGCCGGGACAGGGTACACCGGGGAGCTGTTTTTT.

The V and J genes are TRBV11-2 and TRBJ1-2; D might be TRBD1 (5 bases). The CDR3 spans 13 residues. Deletions cut 1 base from V and 6 bases from J, with 9 bases between. CDR1 SGHAT and CDR2 FQNNGV come from the germline V gene. Here the CDR3 reads CASSLGRGNGYTF. CDR3 in DNA: TGTGCCAGCAGCTTAGGAAGGGGTAATGGCTACACCTTC.

V usage is TRBV5-6 and J usage is TRBJ1-2, with a tentative D call TRBD1 (5 bases). Trimming stripped 0 bases from V and 7 bases from J, with 19 bases between. The CDR3 has 16 amino acids. Germline values: CDR1 SGHDT, CDR2 YYEEEE. The CDR3 spells CASSLEMGTNYAGYTF. CDR3 coding DNA: TGTGCCAGCAGCTTGGAGATGGGGACCAACTACGCTGGCTACACCTTC.

J is TRBJ1-5 and V is TRBV7-2, with a possible D match to TRBD1 (6 bases). Germline CDR1 is SGHTA and CDR2 is FQGNSA. V was trimmed by 6 bases and J by 7 bases, leaving 19 bases between them. The CDR3 consists of 15 residues. The CDR3 nucleotides are TGTGCCAGCAGTCCTGACAGGATCAGGGCCCAGCCCCAGCATTTT. Its translation: CASSPDRIRAQPQHF.

The rearrangement links TRBV4-2 to TRBJ2-5; a weak D match, TRBD2 (6 bases). Germline V lookup: CDR1 LGHNA, CDR2 YNFKEQ. The CDR3 is 16 residues long. Between the trimmed V and J ends, which lost 0 bases and 3 bases, there was a span of 14 bases. The CDR3 nucleotides read TGTGCCAGCAGCCAAGAGCCCCCGTCGGGAGAAGAGACCCAGTACTTC. Protein product: CASSQEPPSGEETQYF.

This chain uses TRBV28 with TRBJ1-2; D is possibly TRBD1 (5 bases). V lost 7 bases, J lost 7 bases, and 19 bases lay in between. This CDR3 has 14 amino acids. In germline, CDR1 is MDHEN, CDR2 SYDVKM. The CDR3 coding sequence is TGTGCCAGCAACTTATGGGGGGGAGGCGGTGGCTACACCTTC. Protein sequence: CASNLWGGGGGYTF.

The chain couples TRBV29-1 to TRBJ2-7, with D perhaps matching TRBD1 (6 bases). The ends were cut back, 4 bases at V and 2 bases at J, with 12 bases in the middle. The CDR3 runs to 13 residues. From germline, CDR1 is SQVTM and CDR2 ANQGSEA. CDR3 loop: CSVGGQRTYEQYF. CDR3 DNA: TGCAGCGTTGGTGGACAGAGAACCTACGAGCAGTACTTC.

The V call is TRBV7-9, the J call TRBJ1-3; D is perhaps TRBD1 (6 bases). With 3 bases removed from V and 4 bases from J, the gap between germline ends came to 7 bases. Germline V gene sequence: CDR1 SEHNR, CDR2 FQNEAQ (reference sequence). The CDR3 consists of 13 residues. The CDR3 DNA follows: TGTGCCAGCAGCTTGGGGGGCGGAAACACCATATATTTT. Its protein product is CASSLGGGNTIYF.

This clone was observed once. This chain connects TRBV7-3 to TRBJ2-1, with D possibly being TRBD1 (6 bases). The CDR3 has 14 residues. Germline V gene sequence: CDR1 SGHTA, CDR2 FQGTGA. V lost 4 bases, J lost 9 bases, and 16 bases lay in between. The CDR3 DNA sequence: TGTGCCAGCAGCTCCTCCCCAGGGGCGAGTGAGCAGTTCTTC. It translates to CASSSSPGASEQFF.

CDR3 nucleotide sequence: TGTGCCAGCAGCGCAGCAACTAGCCTCTTCAATGAGCAGTTCTTC. It specifies CASSAATSLFNEQFF. The chain employs TRBV9 and TRBJ2-1; tentative D call: TRBD2 (6 bases). Deletions cut 3 bases from V and 6 bases from J, with 16 bases between. Germline-derived CDR1 and CDR2 are SGDLS and YYNGEE. The length of the CDR3 is 15 residues.

The J gene is TRBJ2-7, the V gene TRBV5-1; the match to TRBD1 covers 7 bases. CDR1 is SGHRS, CDR2 YFSETQ, per germline. The CDR3 is made up of 15 amino acids. V was clipped by 0 bases and J by 3 bases; unmatched bases: 6. DNA for the CDR3: TGCGCCAGCAGCTTGGAGGGACAGACCATCTACGAGCAGTACTTC. This gives the protein CASSLEGQTIYEQYF.

The V and J genes are TRBV5-1 and TRBJ2-7; D call uncertain. V lost 2 bases and J 0 bases, leaving 9 bases between the germline ends. CDR1 is SGHRS and CDR2 is YFSETQ in the germline V gene. This CDR3 comprises 14 residues. Here the CDR3 reads CASSLASSSYEQYF. CDR3 coding DNA: TGCGCCAGCAGCTTAGCCTCGAGCTCCTACGAGCAGTACTTC.

The V call is TRBV5-6, the J call TRBJ2-2, with a possible D match to TRBD2 (6 bases). This CDR3 has 16 amino acids. Trimming cost V 4 bases and J 7 bases, with 20 bases left between them. Germline V CDR1 and CDR2: SGHDT, YYEEEE. CDR3 DNA sequence: TGTGCCAGCAGCCCAAGACTAGTTCGTGACGTCGGGGAGCTGTTTTTT. Protein product: CASSPRLVRDVGELFF.

This rearrangement joins TRBV25-1 to TRBJ2-1; D unclear. CDR3 length: 13 amino acids. With 4 bases removed from V and 1 base from J, the gap between germline ends came to 5 bases. Germline lookup yields CDR1 MGHDK and CDR2 SYGVNS. The CDR3 nucleotides read TGTGCCAGCAGTGGAGAGTCCTACAATGAGCAGTTCTTC. It translates to CASSGESYNEQFF.

This chain joins TRBV9 and TRBJ2-3, with 8 bases aligning to TRBD1. The germline V gene has CDR1 SGDLS and CDR2 YYNGEE. With V trimmed by 0 bases and J by 6 bases, 9 bases remained unmatched. The CDR3 extends over 16 amino acids. The CDR3 spells CASSVGWDRLTDTQYF. The DNA of the CDR3 is TGTGCCAGCAGCGTAGGGTGGGACAGGTTAACGGATACGCAGTATTTT.

The chain recombines TRBV6-5 with TRBJ2-7; possibly TRBD1 or TRBD2 for D (5 bases each). CDR1 is MNHEY and CDR2 is SVGAGI in the germline V gene. V was clipped by 11 bases and J by 5 bases, with 13 bases between them. This CDR3 comprises 11 residues. The chain's CDR3 is CAARGLDEQYF. Written as DNA, the CDR3 is TGTGCCGCGAGGGGCCTGGACGAGCAGTACTTC.

The V and J genes are TRBV7-8 and TRBJ1-2, with TRBD1 matching 10 bases. Losses at the gene ends were 5 bases for V and 5 bases for J; bases not matched to a gene: 5. The CDR3 has 14 amino acids. The germline V gene has CDR1 SGHVS and CDR2 FQNEAQ. The CDR3 loop reads CASSPRDRGYGYTF. The CDR3 DNA sequence: TGTGCCAGCAGCCCCCGGGACAGGGGATATGGCTACACCTTC.

This sequence joins TRBV9 and TRBJ1-4, with TRBD1 identical over 7 bases. In germline, CDR1 is SGDLS, CDR2 YYNGEE. V dropped 3 bases and J dropped 5; count of bases not matched to a gene: 7. The CDR3 contains 15 residues. The CDR3 sequence: CASSAGDSLNEKLFF. As DNA, the CDR3 is TGTGCCAGCAGCGCAGGGGACAGTTTGAATGAAAAACTGTTTTTT.

V usage is TRBV6-5 and J usage is TRBJ1-2; D not resolved. The CDR3 spans 13 residues. Trimming stripped 7 bases from V and 0 bases from J, with 9 bases between. Germline V lookup: CDR1 MNHEY, CDR2 SVGAGI. This CDR3 reads CASTKSANYGYTF. CDR3 nucleotides: TGTGCCAGCACCAAGTCGGCTAACTATGGCTACACCTTC.

J is TRBJ1-1 and V is TRBV11-2; D remains unclear. CDR1 is SGHAT, CDR2 FQNNGV, per germline. CDR3 size: 13 residues. Trimming stripped 1 base from V and 6 bases from J, with 9 bases between. The CDR3 region is CASSLGSGPEAFF. The DNA for the CDR3 is TGTGCCAGCAGCTTAGGTAGTGGCCCTGAAGCTTTCTTT.

This clone showed up just once. CDR3 region: CASTPRAPTGTRNSPLHF. For the CDR3, the DNA is TGTGCCAGCACCCCAAGAGCCCCGACAGGGACCCGTAATTCACCCCTCCACTTT. This chain uses TRBV28 with TRBJ1-6; TRBD1 agrees at 7 bases. Trimming removed 7 bases from V and 6 bases from J; junction bases left unmatched: 18. CDR1 is MDHEN, CDR2 SYDVKM, per germline. This CDR3 region has 18 residues.

This clone was observed once. V usage is TRBV5-1 and J usage is TRBJ1-2, with a tentative D call TRBD1 (6 bases). Trimming took off 5 bases at V and 3 bases at J, with 14 bases between the two ends. Germline V CDR1 and CDR2: SGHRS, YFSETQ. The length of the CDR3 is 14 residues. The CDR3 sequence: CASRSPGGHYGYTF. The CDR3, as DNA: TGCGCCAGCAGAAGCCCTGGGGGCCACTATGGCTACACCTTC.

This chain connects TRBV4-3 to TRBJ2-3; D call uncertain. The V gene's germline CDR1 is LGHNA and CDR2 YSLEER. The CDR3 length is 13 residues. The V end was cut by 4 bases, the J end by 0 bases, with 5 bases between. The CDR3 nucleotides read TGCGCCAGCAGCCCCGCTAGCACAGATACGCAGTATTTT. Protein product: CASSPASTDTQYF.